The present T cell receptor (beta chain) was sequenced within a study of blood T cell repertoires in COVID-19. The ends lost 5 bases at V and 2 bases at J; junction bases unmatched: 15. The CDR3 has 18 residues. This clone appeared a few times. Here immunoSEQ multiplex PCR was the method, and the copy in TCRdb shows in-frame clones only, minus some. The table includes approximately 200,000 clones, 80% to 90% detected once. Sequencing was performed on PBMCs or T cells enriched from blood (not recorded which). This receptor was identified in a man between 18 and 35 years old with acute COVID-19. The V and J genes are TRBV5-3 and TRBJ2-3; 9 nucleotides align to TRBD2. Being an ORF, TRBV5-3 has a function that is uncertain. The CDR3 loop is CARSPQSTSGGYTDTQYF. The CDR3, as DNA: TGTGCCAGAAGTCCTCAATCGACTAGCGGAGGTTACACAGATACGCAGTATTTT.